One T cell receptor (beta chain) is described in this entry. This sample was taken from a study of CD8 T cells in Susac syndrome. High-throughput TCR beta sequencing covered peripheral CD8+ and CD4+ T cells. TEMRA cells were enriched by FACS, and CD4+ and CD8+ T cells were negatively isolated. Germline V gene sequence: CDR1 SGHVS, CDR2 FQNEAQ. This CDR3 is built from 14 residues. Trimming cost V 5 bases and J 3 bases; bases outside gene matches: 6. Random-hexamer reverse transcription was applied to 0.5 to 1 ug RNA. The method of amplification for TCR beta CDR3 was immunoSEQ multiplex PCR, covering 54 Vbeta and 13 Jbeta. Each CDR3 protein is one row after TCRdb ran MiXCR on the immunoSEQ multiplex PCR reads. Among about 160,000 distinct CDR3 sequences listed, roughly 94% were seen once.

The chain recombines TRBV7-8 with TRBJ1-1; 7 bases match TRBD1. The sequence came from a human donor with multiple sclerosis. What was sequenced was CD4+ T cells from PBMCs. Written as DNA, the CDR3 is TGTGCCAGCAGCCGCTGGACAGGCGACACTGAAGCTTTCTTT. Its translation is CASSRWTGDTEAFF.